This entry features one TCR beta chain sequence. Its antigen is as yet unknown. These data are taken from a study of monozygotic twins with inflammatory bowel disease. The V gene's germline CDR1 is SGHRS and CDR2 YFSETQ. CDR3 length: 15 residues. UMIs bearing a 6-nucleotide sample barcode were added through template switching. TCRdb re-analyzed the 5' RACE reads; it lists each CDR3 protein once, without DNA. The sample data list over 90,000 distinct CDR3 sequences. Findings and limits, study-wide: Between concordant and discordant twins, repertoire similarity failed to differ, a result that limited power may explain. On the inverse Simpson index, IBD patients scored lower for TCRbeta diversity than healthy co-twins. No one strong IBD-associated signal or clonotype was supported.

The receptor comes from a human donor with ulcerative colitis or Crohn's disease, or a healthy co-twin of an affected twin (not recorded which). V gene TRBV5-1 combines with J gene TRBJ2-3; with no DNA, the TCRdb D assignment of TRBD2 cannot be verified. Sequencing was done on a sample of blood. The CDR3 reads CASSPGLAGTDTQYF.